The sequence of this T cell receptor beta chain was determined in a study of blood T cells in healthy people across ages. Whole-study results and caveats: Estimates based on one million T cells were treated as lower bounds.

For the second PCR, which ran for roughly 6 to 12 cycles, a sample-barcoded 5' primer and a J-beta primer mix were used. Via MiXCR, TCRdb re-called the 5' RACE reads, giving one row per CDR3 protein. The sample comprises 850,000 or so distinct CDR3 sequences, 25% to 30% of which are singletons, and roughly 17% rests with the top ten. Worth noting for this clonotype: Its target is not known. A much bigger clone sits one base away, suggesting this may be a read error.

Donors ranged from roughly 6 to 90 years old and were healthy Caucasians in Russia. The sample, approximately 10 milliliters of peripheral blood, was drawn from each donor. Per germline, CDR1 MNHEY and CDR2 SMNVEV (reference sequence). This CDR3 is 17 amino acids long. The TCR sequence derives from a woman of 80 years or more in good health. V usage is TRBV27 and J usage is TRBJ2-5; 7 bases agree with TRBD1. Sequencing was done on a sample of blood. The CDR3 region has the DNA TGTGCCAGCAGTCCAAACCTGGACAGGCCCCTTGTGGAGACCCAGCACTTC. Its translation is CASSPNLDRPLVETQHF.